The sequence of this TCR beta chain was determined in a study of cytomegalovirus exposure and HLA in healthy donors. Overall study context: The 95 to 150 validation repertoires used a platform that matched the one used for the approximately 700 first-cohort repertoires, as a later analysis reported. General study points: A subsequent analysis found that TCR clusters from the first cohort also tended to co-occur in the 110 or so validation repertoires, with about 94% of cluster scores above 0. Specific recognition of CMV antigens was confirmed in vitro for three chains (all CMV-associated). Generally TCR sequences proved uncommon, though certain public TCRs appeared in numerous donors.

V was clipped by 1 base and J by 7 bases, with 10 bases between them. Germline V gene data show CDR1 as WNHNN and CDR2 as SYGVQD (reference sequence). The CDR3 length is 13 residues. Clones were read by immunoSEQ multiplex PCR, and TCRdb kept only the in-frame ones, dropping some. The sample includes about 120,000 clones, approximately 88% of them seen just once. About this clone: Its antigen is undetermined.

The origin of this receptor is a woman aged 18-35 years in good health and CMV-seropositive. Sequenced input: PBMCs. The genes are TRBV10-1 and TRBJ1-2; D is unclear. The DNA for the CDR3 is TGCGCCAGCAGTGAGTACCGACAAGGTGGCTACACCTTC. Protein product: CASSEYRQGGYTF.